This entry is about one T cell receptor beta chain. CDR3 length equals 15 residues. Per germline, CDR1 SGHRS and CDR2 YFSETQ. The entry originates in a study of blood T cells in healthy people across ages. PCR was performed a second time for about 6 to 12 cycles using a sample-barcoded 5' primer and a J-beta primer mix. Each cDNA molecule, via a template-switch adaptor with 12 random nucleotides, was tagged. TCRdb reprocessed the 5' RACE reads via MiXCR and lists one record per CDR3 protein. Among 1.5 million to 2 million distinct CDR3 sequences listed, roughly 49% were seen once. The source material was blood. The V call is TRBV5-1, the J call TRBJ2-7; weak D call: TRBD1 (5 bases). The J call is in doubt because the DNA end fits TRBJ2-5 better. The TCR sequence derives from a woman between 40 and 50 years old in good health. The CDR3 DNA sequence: TGCGCCAGCAGCTTGGATGGGGCAACGTCAGGGACCCAGTACTTC. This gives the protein CASSLDGATSGTQYF.